The next 28 T cell receptor beta chains were all read from a single sample in a study of control samples from healthy donors and cancer patients. Profiling relied on immunoSEQ multiplex PCR, and the TCRdb table lists in-frame clones only, not all of them. The table has about 65,000 clones, around nine tenths seen once. The sample was PBMCs. The receptors stem from a woman aged 50 to 60 with colorectal cancer.

CDR3 bases: TGTGCCAGCAGCTCGGGGACTAGCGGACTCACAGATACGCAGTATTTT. Translated, it gives CASSSGTSGLTDTQYF. The rearrangement links TRBV5-5 to TRBJ2-3, with 11 positions matching TRBD2. This CDR3 spans 16 amino acids. V lost 3 bases, J lost 2 bases, and 5 bases stayed unmatched. Looked up from germline, CDR1 is SGHKS and CDR2 is YYEKEE (reference sequence).

The chain links TRBV15 to TRBJ1-1; TRBD1 aligns across 8 bases. The V segment lost 2 bases and the J segment 0 bases; nucleotides outside the gene matches: 11. The length of the CDR3 is 18 residues. Germline-derived CDR1 and CDR2 are LNHNV and YYDKDF (reference sequence). The chain's CDR3 is CATSRPPGMTGVNTEAFF. In DNA form, the CDR3 reads TGTGCCACCAGCAGACCACCTGGGATGACAGGGGTGAACACTGAAGCTTTCTTT.

The rearrangement joins TRBV19 to TRBJ1-4, with 8 bases that match TRBD1. This CDR3 comprises 13 residues. Germline trimming cut 7 bases from V and 15 bases from J; bases unmatched to any gene: 13. Germline V gives CDR1 LNHDA, CDR2 SQIVND (reference sequence). CDR3 sequence reads: CASTVAGGREMFF. CDR3 sequence (DNA): TGTGCCAGTACCGTGGCAGGGGGCCGAGAGATGTTTTTT. The full variable domain, with the rest looked up from reference TRBV19 and TRBJ1-4, is DGGITQSPKYLFRKEGQNVTLSCEQNLNHDAMYWYRQDPGQGLRLIYYSQIVNDFQKGDIAEGYSVSREKKESFPLTVTSAQKNPTAFYLCASTVAGGREMFFGSGTQLSVL.

This clone has just one count. The CDR3 region is CASSLALAARNYGYTF. The DNA for the CDR3 is TGTGCCAGCAGCTTGGCATTGGCAGCCCGAAACTATGGCTACACCTTC. The chain uses TRBV5-4 and TRBJ1-2, with D uncertain. Deletions cut 0 bases from V and 2 bases from J, with 14 bases between. The CDR3 extends over 16 amino acids. Germline CDR1 and CDR2: SGHNT and YYREEE (reference sequence).

Here the CDR3 reads CASSLGGLGYTF. CDR3 sequence (DNA): TGTGCCAGCAGCTTAGGAGGGCTTGGCTACACCTTC. The genes are TRBV5-6 and TRBJ1-2, with D unclear. The CDR3 spans 12 residues. V dropped 2 bases and J dropped 7 bases, with 9 bases sitting between them. Germline loops: CDR1 SGHDT, CDR2 YYEEEE.

The CDR3 region has the DNA TGTGCCAGCAGTTTAATGGTGGGACTAGATGACACCGGGGAGCTGTTTTTT. This gives the protein CASSLMVGLDDTGELFF. The gene calls are TRBV28 and TRBJ2-2; 8 bases map to TRBD2. Per the germline V gene, CDR1 is MDHEN and CDR2 is SYDVKM. This CDR3 comprises 17 residues. Losses at the gene ends were 2 bases for V and 3 bases for J; bases not matched to a gene: 8.

This chain links TRBV5-5 with TRBJ2-3; 14 bases are a match to TRBD2. CDR1 SGHKS and CDR2 YYEKEE come from the germline V gene (reference sequence). CDR3 size: 18 residues. The V segment lost 6 bases and the J segment 4 bases; nucleotides outside the gene matches: 13. CDR3 loop: CASNPFGLAGGLSDTQYF. CDR3 nucleotide sequence: TGTGCCAGCAACCCCTTCGGACTAGCGGGGGGCTTATCAGATACGCAGTATTTT. Using reference TRBV5-5 and TRBJ2-3 for the parts outside the CDR3, the full variable domain is DAGVTQSPTHLIKTRGQQVTLRCSPISGHKSVSWYQQVLGQGPQFIFQYYEKEERGRGNFPDRFSARQFPNYSSELNVNALLLGDSALYLCASNPFGLAGGLSDTQYFGPGTRLTVL.

The chain carries TRBV20-1 and TRBJ2-1; 12 bases align to TRBD2. CDR3 size: 20 residues. In germline, CDR1 is DFQATT, CDR2 SNEGSKA (reference sequence). V lost 3 bases to trimming and J lost 0 bases; unmatched junction nucleotides: 15. In DNA form, the CDR3 reads TGCAGTGCTAGTACTCTAGCGGGGGGGAACATCGAGCGCTCCTACAATGAGCAGTTCTTC. It encodes CSASTLAGGNIERSYNEQFF.

V and J are TRBV15 and TRBJ1-2; D call uncertain. CDR1 and CDR2 from the germline V gene are LNHNV and YYDKDF (reference sequence). This CDR3 is 13 amino acids long. The V end lost 2 bases, the J end lost 1 base, and 5 bases lay between the germline ends. CDR3 DNA sequence: TGTGCCACCAGCAGAAAGTATAACTATGGCTACACCTTC. It codes for CATSRKYNYGYTF.

The chain combines TRBV3-1 (or the pseudogene TRBV3-2) with TRBJ2-2; D not certain. The CDR3 length is 14 residues. Trimming cost V 0 bases and J 7 bases, with 9 bases left between them. Germline V gives CDR1 LGHDT, CDR2 YNNKEL (reference sequence). The DNA of the CDR3 is TGTGCCAGCAGCCAAGATCGGGTCCTCGGGGAGCTGTTTTTT. Translation: CASSQDRVLGELFF.

V usage is TRBV6-2 or TRBV6-3 and J usage is TRBJ1-1; TRBD1 agrees at 8 bases. Per the germline V gene, CDR1 is MNHEY and CDR2 is SVGEGT. The CDR3 is 17 amino acids. The V segment lost 0 bases and the J segment 3 bases; nucleotides outside the gene matches: 9. CDR3 DNA: TGTGCCAGCAGTTACTCGAAACTCCAGGGGGCCGACACTGAAGCTTTCTTT. It translates to CASSYSKLQGADTEAFF.

This chain joins TRBV19 and TRBJ1-4; 11 nucleotides align to TRBD1. The CDR3 has 15 residues. Per the germline V gene, CDR1 is LNHDA and CDR2 is SQIVND (reference sequence). J was trimmed by 4 bases and V by 6 bases; bases with no gene match: 4. CDR3 loop: CASSSGTGGNEKLFF. CDR3 sequence (DNA): TGTGCCAGTAGCTCCGGGACAGGGGGTAATGAAAAACTGTTTTTT.

The CDR3 protein is CASSSEGYQPQHF. CDR3 coding DNA: TGTGCCAGCAGTTCGGAGGGCTATCAGCCCCAGCATTTT. The rearrangement uses TRBV12-3 or TRBV12-4 and TRBJ1-5; D unresolved. This CDR3 comprises 13 residues. Trimming took 4 bases from V and 5 from J, leaving 9 bases between them.

This clone has only a few counts. The identical CDR3 is also encoded by other nucleotide sequences in the sample. The CDR3 DNA is TGTGCCAGCAGCTTAACCGGCGGTCAAGAGACCCAGTACTTC. Its protein product is CASSLTGGQETQYF. The chain is built from TRBV7-3 and TRBJ2-5; D unclear. The germline CDR1 and CDR2 sequences are SGHTA and FQGTGA. This CDR3 is built from 14 residues. Deletions cut 0 bases from V and 2 bases from J, with 7 bases between.

This rearrangement joins TRBV5-1 to TRBJ1-1; possible D gene TRBD1, 5 bases. Per germline, CDR1 SGHRS and CDR2 YFSETQ. V shed 6 bases and J shed 2 bases, with 14 bases lying between them. This CDR3 has 14 amino acids. CDR3 sequence (DNA): TGCGCCAGCAAAAAAGGAGACAGTAACACTGAAGCTTTCTTT. Protein product: CASKKGDSNTEAFF.

The V call is TRBV30, the J call TRBJ1-2; maybe TRBD1 (5 bases). The CDR3 consists of 15 residues. Germline-derived CDR1 and CDR2 are GTSNPN and SVGIG (reference sequence). The V and J ends lost 2 bases and 8 bases respectively, with 21 bases between them. CDR3 in amino acids: CAWSTRQQARDGYTF. The CDR3 DNA follows: TGTGCCTGGAGTACCCGACAACAGGCTAGAGACGGCTACACCTTC.

The rearrangement joins TRBV5-1 to TRBJ2-1; D perhaps matches TRBD1 (7 bases). This CDR3 region has 14 residues. V shed 4 bases and J shed 3 bases, with 11 bases lying between them. Germline V lookup: CDR1 SGHRS, CDR2 YFSETQ. CDR3 region: CASSRRDSYNEQFF. The CDR3 DNA reads TGCGCCAGCAGCAGGCGGGACAGCTACAATGAGCAGTTCTTC.

This clone was recorded only once. The chain links TRBV30 to TRBJ1-5; D gene uncertain. This CDR3 contains 12 residues. Germline CDR1 is GTSNPN and CDR2 is SVGIG (reference sequence). Between the trimmed V and J ends, which lost 4 bases and 2 bases, there was a span of 6 bases. The CDR3 DNA follows: TGTGCCTGGAATAGTCGCAATCAGCCCCAGCATTTT. This translates into CAWNSRNQPQHF.

The V and J genes are TRBV27 and TRBJ1-2; 10 bases match TRBD1. This CDR3 spans 14 amino acids. Germline values: CDR1 MNHEY, CDR2 SMNVEV (reference sequence). The V and J ends lost 5 bases and 6 bases, in that order; junction bases with no gene match: 6. The CDR3 loop is CASSLGTGVDGYTF. In DNA, the CDR3 is TGTGCCAGCAGTCTCGGGACAGGGGTGGATGGCTACACCTTC.

J is TRBJ2-7 and V is TRBV29-1; D may be TRBD2 (5 bases). Germline V CDR1 and CDR2: SQVTM, ANQGSEA. V was cut by 3 bases and J by 1 base, with 16 bases left in between. The CDR3 covers 15 residues. CDR3 residues: CSVEVTGSVSYEQYF. Written as DNA, the CDR3 is TGCAGCGTTGAGGTAACGGGGAGCGTTTCCTACGAGCAGTACTTC.

This chain joins TRBV9 and TRBJ1-2, with D unclear. The CDR3 extends over 15 amino acids. Germline V gives CDR1 SGDLS, CDR2 YYNGEE. The V and J ends lost 4 bases and 4 bases respectively, with 17 bases between them. CDR3 in DNA: TGTGCCAGCAGCACCTCCACGGGGTCTCTCTATGGCTACACCTTC. Translation gives CASSTSTGSLYGYTF.

The chain combines TRBV5-4 with TRBJ2-7, with D possibly called TRBD1 or TRBD2 (5 bases each). Looked up from germline, CDR1 is SGHNT and CDR2 is YYREEE (reference sequence). The germline V and J ends were trimmed by 3 bases and 3 bases, with 13 bases remaining between them. The CDR3 consists of 14 residues. This CDR3 is CASSSGTHFYEQYF. The CDR3 region has the DNA TGTGCCAGCAGCTCCGGGACCCATTTCTACGAGCAGTACTTC.

V usage is TRBV25-1 and J usage is TRBJ1-1; TRBD1 matches at 8 bases. Trimming took 1 base from V and 4 from J; bases not matched to a gene: 11. There are 17 residues in the CDR3. Germline CDR1 is MGHDK and CDR2 is SYGVNS. The CDR3 DNA reads TGTGCCAGCAGTGAATGGAGGGCAGGGGGCCTTTCCACTGAAGCTTTCTTT. It codes for CASSEWRAGGLSTEAFF.

The rearrangement links TRBV7-2 to TRBJ2-7, with 13 nucleotides matching TRBD2. The CDR3 runs to 17 residues. V dropped 6 bases and J dropped 1; count of bases not matched to a gene: 9. Per germline, CDR1 SGHTA and CDR2 FQGNSA. As DNA, the CDR3 is TGTGCCAGCAGTAGGACTAGCGGGAGTCAGAGTTCCTACGAGCAGTACTTC. Its protein product is CASSRTSGSQSSYEQYF.

The chain combines TRBV20-1 with TRBJ2-6; D gene ambiguous. There are 11 residues in the CDR3. Germline lookup yields CDR1 DFQATT and CDR2 SNEGSKA (reference sequence). CDR3 DNA sequence: TGCAGGCGCTCTGGGGCCAACGTCCTGACTTTC. This sequence encodes CRRSGANVLTF.

This chain links TRBV19 with TRBJ1-5; D is unresolved. The CDR3 loop spans 17 amino acids. With 3 bases removed from V and 1 base from J, the gap between germline ends came to 16 bases. CDR1 LNHDA and CDR2 SQIVND come from the germline V gene (reference sequence). The CDR3 spells CASSMPRGVRSNQPQHF. Here the CDR3 DNA reads TGTGCCAGTAGTATGCCCCGGGGAGTCCGCAGCAATCAGCCCCAGCATTTT.

The rearrangement uses TRBV3-1 (or the pseudogene TRBV3-2) and TRBJ1-1, with D possibly being TRBD1 (6 bases). Per the germline V gene, CDR1 is LGHDT and CDR2 is YNNKEL (reference sequence). V lost 0 bases, J lost 2 bases, and 10 bases lay in between. The CDR3 is made up of 15 amino acids. This chain's CDR3 is CASSQDRGANTEAFF. In DNA, the CDR3 is TGTGCCAGCAGCCAAGACAGGGGCGCCAACACTGAAGCTTTCTTT.

The chain joins TRBV13 to TRBJ2-1; tentative D call: TRBD2 (6 bases). This CDR3 is 15 amino acids long. Trimming took off 3 bases at V and 14 bases at J, with 23 bases between the two ends. CDR1 and CDR2 from the germline V gene are PRHDT and FYEKMQ (reference sequence). CDR3 sequence (DNA): TGTGCCAGCAGCTTGAGTCCATCTTCTAGCGATGGGGAGTTCTTC. Translated, it gives CASSLSPSSSDGEFF.